This record concerns one T cell receptor beta chain sequence. The CDR3 spans 15 residues. CDR1 is MNHEY and CDR2 is SMNVEV in the germline V gene (reference sequence). Trimming took 3 bases from V and 4 from J; bases not matched to a gene: 6. Sequencing used immunoSEQ multiplex PCR; TCRdb keeps in-frame clones, though not all of them. The sample includes about 98,000 clones, 65% to 85% seen only once; the top ten take approximately 11%. This sample stems from a study of blood T cell repertoires in COVID-19. This sequence was found in an elderly woman with acute or convalescent COVID-19. The chain employs TRBV27 and TRBJ1-1; 9 bases are a match to TRBD1. The sequencing sample was made of peripheral blood. This CDR3 is CASSFSAQGATEAFF. The CDR3 region has the DNA TGTGCCAGCAGTTTTTCTGCACAGGGGGCCACTGAAGCTTTCTTT.